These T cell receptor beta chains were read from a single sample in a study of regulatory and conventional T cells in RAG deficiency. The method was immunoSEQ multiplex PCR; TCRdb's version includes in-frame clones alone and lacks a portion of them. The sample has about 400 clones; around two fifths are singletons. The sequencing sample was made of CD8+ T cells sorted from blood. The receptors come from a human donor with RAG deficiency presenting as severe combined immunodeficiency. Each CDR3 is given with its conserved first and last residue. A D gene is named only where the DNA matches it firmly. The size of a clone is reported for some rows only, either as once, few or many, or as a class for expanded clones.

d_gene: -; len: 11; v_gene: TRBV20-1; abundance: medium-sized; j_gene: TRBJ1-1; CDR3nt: TGCAGTGCCCTTTCGAACACTGAAGCTTTCTTT; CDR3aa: CSALSNTEAFF
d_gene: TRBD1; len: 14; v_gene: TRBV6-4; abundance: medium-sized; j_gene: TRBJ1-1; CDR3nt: TGTGCCAGCAGAAGGGGACAGGGACACACTGAAGCTTTCTTT; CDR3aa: CASRRGQGHTEAFF
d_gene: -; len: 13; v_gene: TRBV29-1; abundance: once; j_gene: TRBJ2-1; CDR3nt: TGCAGCGTTGAAGATCGGAGGGACAATGAGCAGTTCTTC; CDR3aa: CSVEDRRDNEQFF
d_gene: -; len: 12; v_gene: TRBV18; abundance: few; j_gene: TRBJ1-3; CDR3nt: TGTGCCAGCTCACCTCGAGGAAACACCATATATTTT; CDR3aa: CASSPRGNTIYF
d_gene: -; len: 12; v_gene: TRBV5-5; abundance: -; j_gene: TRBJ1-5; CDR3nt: TGTGCCAGCAGCCAAAGCAATCAGCCCCAGCATTTT; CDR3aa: CASSQSNQPQHF
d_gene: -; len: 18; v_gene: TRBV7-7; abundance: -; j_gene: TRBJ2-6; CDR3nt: TGTGCCAGCAGCAAGCTACGTAAGTGCCAAAGTCGGGCCAACGTCCTGACTTTC; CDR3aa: CASSKLRKCQSRANVLTF
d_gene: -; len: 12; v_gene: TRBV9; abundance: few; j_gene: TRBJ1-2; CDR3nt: TGTGCCAGCAGCGTAGAGGACTATGGCTACACCTTC; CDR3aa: CASSVEDYGYTF
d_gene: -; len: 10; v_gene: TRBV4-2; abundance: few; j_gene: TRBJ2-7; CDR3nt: TGTGCCAGCAGCGACTACGAGCAGTACTTC; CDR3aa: CASSDYEQYF
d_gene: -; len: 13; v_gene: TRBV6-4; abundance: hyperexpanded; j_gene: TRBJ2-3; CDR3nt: TGTGCCAGCAGTGGAATCCCCACAGATACGCAGTATTTT; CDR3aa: CASSGIPTDTQYF
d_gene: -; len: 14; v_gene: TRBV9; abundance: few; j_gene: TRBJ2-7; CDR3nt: TGTGCCAGCAGCGTAAGGGGGTCTCGGTTCGAGCAGTACTTC; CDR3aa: CASSVRGSRFEQYF
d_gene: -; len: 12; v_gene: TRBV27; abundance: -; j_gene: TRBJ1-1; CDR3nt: TGTGCCAGCAGTTTGGGAAACACTGAAGCTTTCTTT; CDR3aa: CASSLGNTEAFF
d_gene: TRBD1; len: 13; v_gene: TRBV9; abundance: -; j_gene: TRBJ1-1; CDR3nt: TGTGCCAGCAGGGGGGACAGCGACCTGAAAGCTTTCTTT; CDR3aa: CASRGDSDLKAFF
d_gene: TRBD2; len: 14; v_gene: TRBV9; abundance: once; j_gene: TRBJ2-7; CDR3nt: TGTGCCAGCAGCGTAGCCCCGGGGGGCTACGAGCAGTACTTC; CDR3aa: CASSVAPGGYEQYF
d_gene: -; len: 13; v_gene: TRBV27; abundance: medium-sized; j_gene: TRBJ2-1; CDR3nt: TGTGCCAGCAGTTTAATTGCCTACAATGAGCAGTTCTTC; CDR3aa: CASSLIAYNEQFF
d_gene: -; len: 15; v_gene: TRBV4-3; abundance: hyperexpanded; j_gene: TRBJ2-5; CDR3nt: TGCGCCAGCAGGCCAGCTAGGGTAGGGCAAGAGACCCAGTACTTC; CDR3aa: CASRPARVGQETQYF
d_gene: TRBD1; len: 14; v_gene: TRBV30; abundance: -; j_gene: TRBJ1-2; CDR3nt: TGTGCCTGGAGTGCGCAGGGGGCATTCTATGGCTACACCTTC; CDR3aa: CAWSAQGAFYGYTF
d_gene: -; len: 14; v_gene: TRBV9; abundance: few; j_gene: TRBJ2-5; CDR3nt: TGTGCCAGCAGGTCCCTTGAGGGCGAGGAGACCCAGTACTTC; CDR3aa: CASRSLEGEETQYF
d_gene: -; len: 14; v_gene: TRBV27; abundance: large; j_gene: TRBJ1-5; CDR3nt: TGTGCCAGCAGTTATACGAGGAGCAATCAGCCCCAGCATTTT; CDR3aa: CASSYTRSNQPQHF
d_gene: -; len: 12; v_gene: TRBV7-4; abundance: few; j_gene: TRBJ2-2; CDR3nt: TGTGCCAGCAGCTTTAACACCGGGGAGCTGTTTTTT; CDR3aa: CASSFNTGELFF
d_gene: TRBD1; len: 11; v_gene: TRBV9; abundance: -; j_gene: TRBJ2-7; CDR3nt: TGTGCCAGCAGCGGACAGGGCGAGCAGTACTTC; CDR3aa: CASSGQGEQYF
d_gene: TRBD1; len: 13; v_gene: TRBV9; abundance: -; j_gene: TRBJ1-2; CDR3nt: TGTGCCAGCAGCGCCCAGACAGGGTGGGGCTACACCTTC; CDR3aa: CASSAQTGWGYTF
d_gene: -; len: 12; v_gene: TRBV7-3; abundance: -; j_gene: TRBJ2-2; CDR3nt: TGTGCCAGCAGCTTTAACACCGGGGAGCTGTTTTTT; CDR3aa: CASSFNTGELFF
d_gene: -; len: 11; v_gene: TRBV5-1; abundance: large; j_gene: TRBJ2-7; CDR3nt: TGCGCCAGCAGCTTGTTAAACGAGCAGTACTTC; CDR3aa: CASSLLNEQYF
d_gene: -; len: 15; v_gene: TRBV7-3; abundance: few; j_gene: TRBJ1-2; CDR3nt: TGTGCCAGCAGCTTAGGCCCCCCCAAGGCGTGGGGCTACACCTTC; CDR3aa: CASSLGPPKAWGYTF
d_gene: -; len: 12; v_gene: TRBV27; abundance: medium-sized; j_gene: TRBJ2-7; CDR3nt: TGTGCCAGCAGTCCGAGCTCCTACGAGCAGTACTTC; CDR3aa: CASSPSSYEQYF
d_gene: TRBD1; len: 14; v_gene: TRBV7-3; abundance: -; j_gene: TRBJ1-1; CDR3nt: TGTGCCAGCAGCTCACAGGGGGCGCGGACTGAAGCTTTCTTT; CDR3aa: CASSSQGARTEAFF
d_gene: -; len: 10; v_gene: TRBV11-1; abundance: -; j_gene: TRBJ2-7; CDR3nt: TGTGCCAGCAGCGACTACGAGCAGTACTTC; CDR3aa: CASSDYEQYF
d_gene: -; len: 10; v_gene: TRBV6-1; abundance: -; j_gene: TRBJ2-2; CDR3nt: TGTGCCAGCTGGGCCGGGGAGCTGTTTTTT; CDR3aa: CASWAGELFF
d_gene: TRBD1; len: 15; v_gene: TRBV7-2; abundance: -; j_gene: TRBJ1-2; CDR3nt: TGTGCCAGCAATAAACTCAAGGGACAGTCGTATGGCTACACCTTC; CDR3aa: CASNKLKGQSYGYTF
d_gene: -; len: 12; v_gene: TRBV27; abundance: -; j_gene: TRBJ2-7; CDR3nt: TGTGCCAGCAGTTTAGGGTCCTACGAGCAGTACTTC; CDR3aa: CASSLGSYEQYF
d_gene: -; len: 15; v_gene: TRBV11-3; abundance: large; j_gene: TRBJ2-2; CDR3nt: TGTGCCAGCAGCTCGTCTACACATAACACCGGGGAGCTGTTTTTT; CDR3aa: CASSSSTHNTGELFF
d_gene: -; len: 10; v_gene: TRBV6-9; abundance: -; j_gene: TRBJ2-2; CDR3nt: TGTGCCAGCTGGGCCGGGGAGCTGTTTTTT; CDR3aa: CASWAGELFF
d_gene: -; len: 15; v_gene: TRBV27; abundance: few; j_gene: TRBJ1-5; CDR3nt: TGTGCCAGCACCCCGGGTGGTGTGAGCAATCAGCCCCAGCATTTT; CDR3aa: CASTPGGVSNQPQHF
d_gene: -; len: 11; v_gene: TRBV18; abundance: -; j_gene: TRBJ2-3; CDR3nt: TGTGCCAGCTCACCACCAGATACGCAGTATTTT; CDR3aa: CASSPPDTQYF
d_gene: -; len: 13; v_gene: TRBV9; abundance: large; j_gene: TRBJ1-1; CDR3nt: TGTGCCAGCAGCACCCCCGGGAACACTGAAGCTTTCTTT; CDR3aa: CASSTPGNTEAFF
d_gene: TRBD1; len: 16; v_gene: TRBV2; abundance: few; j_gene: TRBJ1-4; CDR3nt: TGTGCCAGCAGTGGCCCAGGGGGGTCGGCTAATGAAAAACTGTTTTTT; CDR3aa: CASSGPGGSANEKLFF
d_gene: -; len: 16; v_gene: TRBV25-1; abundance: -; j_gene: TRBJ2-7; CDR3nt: TGTGCCAGCAGCGTAGTAGCACAGGGAGGCTCCTACGAGCAGTACTTC; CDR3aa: CASSVVAQGGSYEQYF
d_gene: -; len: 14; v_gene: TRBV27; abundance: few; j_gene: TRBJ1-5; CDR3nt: TGTGCCAGCAGTTTCGGGGCCCGCAATCAGCCCCAGCATTTT; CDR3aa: CASSFGARNQPQHF
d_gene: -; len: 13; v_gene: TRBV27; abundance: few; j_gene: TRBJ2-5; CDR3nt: TGTGCCAGCAGTTTCGGCCTACAAGAGACCCAGTACTTC; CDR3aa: CASSFGLQETQYF
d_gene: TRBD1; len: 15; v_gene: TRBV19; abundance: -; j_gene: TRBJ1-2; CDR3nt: TGTGCCAGTAGTATAACAGGGGGCGATCACTATGGCTACACCTTC; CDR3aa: CASSITGGDHYGYTF
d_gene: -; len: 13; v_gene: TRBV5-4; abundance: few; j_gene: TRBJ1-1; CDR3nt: TGTGCCAGCAGCGGTGACCAGAACACTGAAGCTTTCTTT; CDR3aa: CASSGDQNTEAFF
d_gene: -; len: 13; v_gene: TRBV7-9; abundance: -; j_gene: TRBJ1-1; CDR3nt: TGTGCCAGCAGCGGTGACCAGAACACTGAAGCTTTCTTT; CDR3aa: CASSGDQNTEAFF
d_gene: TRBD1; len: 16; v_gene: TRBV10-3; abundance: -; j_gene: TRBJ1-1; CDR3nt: TGTGCCAGCAGTTACTGGAGGGGGCGGTGGAGCACTGAAGCTTTCTTT; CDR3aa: CASSYWRGRWSTEAFF
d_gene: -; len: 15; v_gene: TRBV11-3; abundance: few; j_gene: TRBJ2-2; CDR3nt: TGTGCCAGCAGCTTAAGAGCAGGGTACGGCGGGGAGCTGTTTTTT; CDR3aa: CASSLRAGYGGELFF
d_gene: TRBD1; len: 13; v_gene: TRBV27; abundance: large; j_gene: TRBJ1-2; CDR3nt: TGTGCCAGCAGTCAGGGGGCTAACTATGGCTACACCTTC; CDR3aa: CASSQGANYGYTF
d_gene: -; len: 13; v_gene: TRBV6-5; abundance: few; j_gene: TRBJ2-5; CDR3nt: TGTGCCAGCAGTTACCCGACAGAAGAGACCCAGTACTTC; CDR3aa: CASSYPTEETQYF
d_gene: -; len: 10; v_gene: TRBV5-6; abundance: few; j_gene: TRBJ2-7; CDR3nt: TGTGCCAGCAGCGACTACGAGCAGTACTTC; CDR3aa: CASSDYEQYF
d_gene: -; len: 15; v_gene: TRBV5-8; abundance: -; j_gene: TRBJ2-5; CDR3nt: TGCGCCAGCAGGCCAGCTAGGGTAGGGCAAGAGACCCAGTACTTC; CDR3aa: CASRPARVGQETQYF
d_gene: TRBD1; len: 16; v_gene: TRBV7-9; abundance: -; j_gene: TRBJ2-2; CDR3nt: TGTGCCAGCAGACTCAGGGGGCGAATGGACACCGGGGAGCTGTTTTTT; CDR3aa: CASRLRGRMDTGELFF
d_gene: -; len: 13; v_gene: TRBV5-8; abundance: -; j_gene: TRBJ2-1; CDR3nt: TGTGCCAGCAGCTTACCCCTCTACAATGAGCAGTTCTTC; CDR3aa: CASSLPLYNEQFF
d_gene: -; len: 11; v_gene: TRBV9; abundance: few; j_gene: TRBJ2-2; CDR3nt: TGTGCCAGCAGCCTAGCCGGGGAGCTGTTTTTT; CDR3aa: CASSLAGELFF
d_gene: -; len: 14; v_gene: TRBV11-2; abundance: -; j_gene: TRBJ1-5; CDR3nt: TGTGCCAGCAGCCATCTCGGGGGCAGTCAGCCCCAGCATTTT; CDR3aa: CASSHLGGSQPQHF
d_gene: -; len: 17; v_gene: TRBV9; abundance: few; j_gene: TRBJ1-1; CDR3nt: TGTGCCAGCAGCGTCAACCCTCAGGGGCGATCGGACACTGAAGCTTTCTTT; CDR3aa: CASSVNPQGRSDTEAFF
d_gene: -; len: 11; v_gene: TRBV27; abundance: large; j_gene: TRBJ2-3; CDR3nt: TGTGCCAGCGCCTTCACAGATACGCAGTATTTT; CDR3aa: CASAFTDTQYF
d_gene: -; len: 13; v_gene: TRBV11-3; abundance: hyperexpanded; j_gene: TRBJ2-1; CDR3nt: TGTGCCAGCAGCTTACCCCTCTACAATGAGCAGTTCTTC; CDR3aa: CASSLPLYNEQFF
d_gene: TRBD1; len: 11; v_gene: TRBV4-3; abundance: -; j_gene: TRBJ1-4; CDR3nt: TGCGCCAGCAGCCAAGAACAGGGGCTGTTTTTT; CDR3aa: CASSQEQGLFF
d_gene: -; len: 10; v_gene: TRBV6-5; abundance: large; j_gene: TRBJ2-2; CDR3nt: TGTGCCAGCTGGGCCGGGGAGCTGTTTTTT; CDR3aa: CASWAGELFF
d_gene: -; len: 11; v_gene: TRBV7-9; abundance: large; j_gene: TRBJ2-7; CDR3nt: TGTGCCAGCAGCCCGAGCTACGAGCAGTACTTC; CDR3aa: CASSPSYEQYF
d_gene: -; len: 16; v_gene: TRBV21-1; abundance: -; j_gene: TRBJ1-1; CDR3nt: TGTGCCAGCAGTTACTGGAGGGGGCGGTGGAGCACTGAAGCTTTCTTT; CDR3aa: CASSYWRGRWSTEAFF
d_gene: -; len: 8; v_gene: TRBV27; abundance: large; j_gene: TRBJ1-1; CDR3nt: TGTGCCAGCAGGGAGGCTTTCTTT; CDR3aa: CASREAFF